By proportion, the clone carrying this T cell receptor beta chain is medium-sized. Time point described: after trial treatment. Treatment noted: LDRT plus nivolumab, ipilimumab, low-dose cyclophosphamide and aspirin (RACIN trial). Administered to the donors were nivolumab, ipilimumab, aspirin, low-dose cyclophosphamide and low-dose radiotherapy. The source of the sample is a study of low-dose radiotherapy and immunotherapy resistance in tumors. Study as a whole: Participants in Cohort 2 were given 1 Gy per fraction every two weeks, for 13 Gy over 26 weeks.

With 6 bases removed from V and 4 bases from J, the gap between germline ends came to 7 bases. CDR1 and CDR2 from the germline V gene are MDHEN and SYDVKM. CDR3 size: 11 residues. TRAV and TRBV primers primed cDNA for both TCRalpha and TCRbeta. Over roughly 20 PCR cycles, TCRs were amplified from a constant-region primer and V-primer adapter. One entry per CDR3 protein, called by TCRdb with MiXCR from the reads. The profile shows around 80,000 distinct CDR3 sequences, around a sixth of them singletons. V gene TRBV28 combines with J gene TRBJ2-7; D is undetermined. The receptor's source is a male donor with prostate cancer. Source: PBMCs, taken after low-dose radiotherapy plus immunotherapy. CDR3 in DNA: TGTGCCAGCAGCCCCGGGTACGAGCAGTACTTC. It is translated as CASSPGYEQYF.